This T cell receptor beta chain was sequenced in a study of blood T cells in healthy people across ages (dated by TCRdb to the mid-2010s). About the investigation overall: In model experiments, roughly one uniquely barcoded TCR beta cDNA molecule per two T cells was captured by template switching. Age-related changes in TCR beta repertoire diversity were measured in the study by deep sequencing normalized with unique cDNA molecular identifiers. The study analyzed two additional independent replicas of 1 million unique cDNA reads from the same blood draw for two donors, one aged 18 to 29 and one aged 80 or older. To avoid experimental bias, donors of different ages were randomly spread across the sequencing lanes. Donors were grouped into four age groups: young (average about 15 years), middle-aged (roughly 38), aged (approximately 58) and long-lived (around 80).

Systemically healthy Caucasian individuals from Russia, some 40 in total and aged roughly 6 to 100 years, were included as donors. Each donor gave 9 to 10 milliliters of peripheral blood, collected into EDTA-treated Vacutainer tubes. PBMCs were isolated by Ficoll-Paque density-gradient centrifugation, with at least 7 million obtained per sample. Trizol reagent was used to extract total RNA from the PBMCs, yielding at least 5.5 micrograms per sample. For every donor, an aliquot of PBMCs went through flow cytometry to measure the percentages of naive CD45RAhigh/CD27high T cells. Points the paper makes about the study in general: The CMV infection status of donors was not known, potentially confounding age-related changes in expanded clonotypes. Observed TCR beta diversity correlated strongly with the percentage of naive T cells measured by flow cytometry. Compared with the aged group, the long-lived group had more naive CD4+ T cells, fewer expanded clones and increased TCR diversity, suggesting age selection. Estimates of total diversity based on one million sequenced T cells were regarded as lower bounds and as underestimates. As age increased, observed TCR beta diversity per million T cells dropped in a roughly linear way, and a significant reduction was already evident by age 40. Since profiling was done on bulk unsorted PBMCs, naive and antigen-experienced compartments could not be conclusively compared.

Libraries were built with 5' RACE. Data came from an Illumina HiSeq 2500. A second PCR of 7 to 11 cycles was run with a J-beta primer mix and a sample-barcoded 5' primer. A unique molecular identifier was introduced onto each TCR beta cDNA molecule by a template-switch 5' adaptor carrying 12 random nucleotides. Each sample yielded at least 2.5 million CDR3-containing paired-end reads. The Mint cDNA synthesis kit, primed by a TRBC-specific oligonucleotide, was used to synthesize first-strand cDNA from all RNA. Following uracil-DNA glycosylase treatment, all cDNA underwent a first 18-cycle PCR with the universal primers M1SS and BC2_uni_R. In the authors' own workflow: For normalization, 1 million high-quality reads, each with a distinct molecular identifier, were randomly selected from each sample. Reads sharing molecular identifiers were discarded rather than binned into consensus sequences. MiTCR, run with a Q25 quality threshold and the strictest error-elimination algorithm, handled CDR3 identification, clonotype clustering and error correction. A nonparametric unseen species model with Euler transformation was used to estimate a lower bound on total TCR beta diversity. TCRdb cleaned the public reads at Q25 with fastp, built clones with MiXCR and kept in-frame beta chains. Rows matching on CDR3 protein sequence are summarized as one entry with the most common DNA and genes. The V and J calls come from TCRdb's annotation, not from the publication. For this sample the table gives around 1,700,000 distinct CDR3 sequences, of which 28% were detected only once. The ten largest clones capture 7% to 9% of the sample.

V lost 1 base and J lost 2 bases; the stretch between them is 9 bases long. The CDR3 spans 15 residues, from the cysteine through the phenylalanine. Solely the CDR3 DNA is kept, with 45 bases framed from the first base. Based on the germline V gene, the CDR1 and CDR2 sequences are SGHVS and FNYEAQ. This clonotype was observed at least ten times. The clone's antigen remains unknown. No much larger clone exists at a distance of one base, and base qualities are not known. The chain links TRBV7-6 with TRBJ1-5, with the D gene call left open. The origin of this receptor is a woman aged 30 to 39 in good health. Sequenced input: blood. DNA sequence: TGTGCCAGCAGCTTAGACAGAAGGGGCAATCAGCCCCAGCATTTT. Translated, it reads CASSLDRRGNQPQHF.